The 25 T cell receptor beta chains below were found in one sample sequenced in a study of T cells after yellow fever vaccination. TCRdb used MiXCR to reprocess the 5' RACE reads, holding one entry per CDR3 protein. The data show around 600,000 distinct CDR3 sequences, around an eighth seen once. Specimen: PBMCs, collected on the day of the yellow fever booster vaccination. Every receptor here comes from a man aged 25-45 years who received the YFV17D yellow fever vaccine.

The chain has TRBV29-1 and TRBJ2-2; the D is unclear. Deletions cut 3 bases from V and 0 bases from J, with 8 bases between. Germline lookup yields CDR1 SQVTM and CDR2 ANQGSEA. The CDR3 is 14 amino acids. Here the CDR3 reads CSVEFGSNTGELFF. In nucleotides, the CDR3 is TGCAGCGTTGAGTTTGGTTCGAACACCGGGGAGCTGTTTTTT.

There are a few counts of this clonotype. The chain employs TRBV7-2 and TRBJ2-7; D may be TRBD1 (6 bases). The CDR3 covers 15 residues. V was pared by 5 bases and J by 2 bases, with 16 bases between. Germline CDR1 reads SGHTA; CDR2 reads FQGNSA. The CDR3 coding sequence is TGTGCCAGCAGCATAACAGGGATGTGGGCCTACGAGCAGTACTTC. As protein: CASSITGMWAYEQYF.

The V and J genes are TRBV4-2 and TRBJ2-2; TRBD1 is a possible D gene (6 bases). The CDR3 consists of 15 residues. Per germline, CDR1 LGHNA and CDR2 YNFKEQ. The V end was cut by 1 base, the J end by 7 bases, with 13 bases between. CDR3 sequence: CASSQALVGGGELFF. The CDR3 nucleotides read TGTGCCAGCAGCCAAGCCCTTGTAGGGGGCGGGGAGCTGTTTTTT.

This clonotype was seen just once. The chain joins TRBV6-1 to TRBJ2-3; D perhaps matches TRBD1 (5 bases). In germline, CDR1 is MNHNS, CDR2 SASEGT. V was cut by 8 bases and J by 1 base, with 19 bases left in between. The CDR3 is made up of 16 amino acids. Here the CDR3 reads CASGSGAGHRTDTQYF. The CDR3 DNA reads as TGTGCCAGCGGCTCTGGGGCAGGGCACCGCACAGATACGCAGTATTTT.

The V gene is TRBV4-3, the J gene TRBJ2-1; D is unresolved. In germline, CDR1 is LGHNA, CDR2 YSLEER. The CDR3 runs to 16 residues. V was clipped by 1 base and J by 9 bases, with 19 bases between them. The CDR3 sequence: CASSQVLERISGEQFF. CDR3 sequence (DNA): TGCGCCAGCAGCCAAGTGCTAGAACGAATCTCGGGTGAGCAGTTCTTC.

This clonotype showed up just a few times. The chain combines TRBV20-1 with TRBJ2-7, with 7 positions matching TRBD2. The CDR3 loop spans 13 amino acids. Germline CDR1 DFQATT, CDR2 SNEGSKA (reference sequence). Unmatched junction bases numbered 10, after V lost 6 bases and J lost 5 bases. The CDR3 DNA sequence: TGCAGTGCGGCGGGACTACCGACGGACGAGCAGTACTTC. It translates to CSAAGLPTDEQYF.

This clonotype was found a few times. CDR3 sequence (DNA): TGTGCCAGCAGCTTACTAGGCCTTGGGGCCAACGTCCTGACTTTC. This gives the protein CASSLLGLGANVLTF. This sequence joins TRBV7-2 and TRBJ2-6; D is ambiguous. Trimming took off 2 bases at V and 3 bases at J, with 8 bases between the two ends. Germline loops: CDR1 SGHTA, CDR2 FQGNSA. The CDR3 consists of 15 residues.

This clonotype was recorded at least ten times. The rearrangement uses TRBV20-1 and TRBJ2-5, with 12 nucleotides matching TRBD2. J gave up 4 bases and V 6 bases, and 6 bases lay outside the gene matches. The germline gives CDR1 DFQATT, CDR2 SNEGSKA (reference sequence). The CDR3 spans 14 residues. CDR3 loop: CSALAGGPRETQYF. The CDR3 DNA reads TGCAGTGCCCTAGCGGGAGGGCCACGAGAGACCCAGTACTTC.

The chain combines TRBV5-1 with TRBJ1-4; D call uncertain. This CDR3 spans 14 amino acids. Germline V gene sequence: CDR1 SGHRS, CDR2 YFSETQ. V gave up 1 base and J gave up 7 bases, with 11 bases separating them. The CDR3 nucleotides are TGCGCCAGCAGCTTGAGAGGAGGTGGTGAAAAACTGTTTTTT. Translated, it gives CASSLRGGGEKLFF.

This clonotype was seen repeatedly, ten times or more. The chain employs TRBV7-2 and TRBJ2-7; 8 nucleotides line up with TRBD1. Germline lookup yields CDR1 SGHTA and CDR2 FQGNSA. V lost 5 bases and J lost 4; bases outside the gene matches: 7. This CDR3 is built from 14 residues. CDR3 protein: CASSQRTGRYEQYF. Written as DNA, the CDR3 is TGTGCCAGCAGCCAAAGGACAGGGAGGTACGAGCAGTACTTC.

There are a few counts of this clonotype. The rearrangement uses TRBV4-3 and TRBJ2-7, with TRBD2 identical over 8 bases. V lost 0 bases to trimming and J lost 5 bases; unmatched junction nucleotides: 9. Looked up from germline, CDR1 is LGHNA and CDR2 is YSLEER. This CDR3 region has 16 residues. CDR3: CASSQDTWREANEQYF. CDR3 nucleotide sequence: TGCGCCAGCAGCCAAGATACCTGGCGGGAGGCCAACGAGCAGTACTTC.

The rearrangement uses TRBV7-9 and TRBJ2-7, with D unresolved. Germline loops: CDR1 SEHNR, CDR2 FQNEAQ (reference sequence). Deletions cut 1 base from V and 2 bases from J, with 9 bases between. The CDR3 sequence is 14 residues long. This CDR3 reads CASSLGYLPYEQYF. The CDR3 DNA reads TGTGCCAGCAGCTTAGGTTACCTACCCTACGAGCAGTACTTC.

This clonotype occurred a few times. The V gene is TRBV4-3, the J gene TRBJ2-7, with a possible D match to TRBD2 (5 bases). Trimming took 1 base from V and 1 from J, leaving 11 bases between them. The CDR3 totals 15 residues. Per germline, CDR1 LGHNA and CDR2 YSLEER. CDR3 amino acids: CASSQGLEDSYEQYF. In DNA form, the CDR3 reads TGCGCCAGCAGCCAAGGCTTGGAGGATTCCTACGAGCAGTACTTC.

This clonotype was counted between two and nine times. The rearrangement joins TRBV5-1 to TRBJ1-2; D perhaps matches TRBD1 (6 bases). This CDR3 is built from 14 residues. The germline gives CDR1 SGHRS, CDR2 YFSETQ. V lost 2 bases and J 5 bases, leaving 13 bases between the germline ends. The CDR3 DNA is TGCGCCAGCAGCTTCCCAGGGGTGGATTATGGCTACACCTTC. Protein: CASSFPGVDYGYTF.

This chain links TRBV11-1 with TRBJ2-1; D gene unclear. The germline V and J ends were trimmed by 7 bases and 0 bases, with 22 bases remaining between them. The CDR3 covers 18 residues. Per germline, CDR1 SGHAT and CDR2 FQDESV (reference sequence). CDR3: CASTPLYGRGDSYNEQFF. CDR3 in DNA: TGTGCCAGCACCCCCCTGTATGGACGCGGAGACTCCTACAATGAGCAGTTCTTC.

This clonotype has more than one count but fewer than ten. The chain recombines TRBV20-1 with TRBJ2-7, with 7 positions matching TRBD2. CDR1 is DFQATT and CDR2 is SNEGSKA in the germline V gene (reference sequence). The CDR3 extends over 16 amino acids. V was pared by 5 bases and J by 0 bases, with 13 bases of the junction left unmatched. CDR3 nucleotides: TGCAGTGCTGGAACGCCCCTAGCGGACACCTCCTACGAGCAGTACTTC. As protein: CSAGTPLADTSYEQYF.

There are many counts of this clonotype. DNA of the CDR3: TGTGCCAGCAGTTACCTTGCTCTCTCCTACAATGAGCAGTTCTTC. It encodes CASSYLALSYNEQFF. V and J are TRBV12-3 or TRBV12-4 and TRBJ2-1; no reliable D call. The V end was cut by 4 bases, the J end by 0 bases, with 10 bases between. CDR3 length: 15 amino acids.

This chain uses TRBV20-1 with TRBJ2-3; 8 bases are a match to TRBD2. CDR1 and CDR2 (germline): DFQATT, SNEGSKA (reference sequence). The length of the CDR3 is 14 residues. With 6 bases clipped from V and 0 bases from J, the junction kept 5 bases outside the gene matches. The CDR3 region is CSAAGGSSTDTQYF. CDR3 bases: TGCAGTGCCGCGGGGGGATCTAGCACAGATACGCAGTATTTT.

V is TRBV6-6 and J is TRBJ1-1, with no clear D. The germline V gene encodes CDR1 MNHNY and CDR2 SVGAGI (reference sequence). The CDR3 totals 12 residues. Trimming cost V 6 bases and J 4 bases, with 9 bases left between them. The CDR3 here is CASSRVGTEAFF. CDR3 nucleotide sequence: TGTGCCAGCAGCCGGGTTGGCACTGAAGCTTTCTTT.

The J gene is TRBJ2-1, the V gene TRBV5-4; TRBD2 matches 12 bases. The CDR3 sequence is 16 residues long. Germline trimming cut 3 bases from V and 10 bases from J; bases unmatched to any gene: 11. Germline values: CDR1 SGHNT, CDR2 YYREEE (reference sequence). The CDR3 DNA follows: TGTGCCAGCAGCTCGACCGGGACTAGCGGGTTCCGGGAGCAGTTCTTC. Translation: CASSSTGTSGFREQFF.

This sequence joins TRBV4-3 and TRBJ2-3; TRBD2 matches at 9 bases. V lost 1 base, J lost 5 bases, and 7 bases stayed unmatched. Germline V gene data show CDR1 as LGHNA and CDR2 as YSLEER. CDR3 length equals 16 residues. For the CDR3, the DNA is TGCGCCAGCAGCCAAGGATTAGCGGGAGCTGGAGATACGCAGTATTTT. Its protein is CASSQGLAGAGDTQYF.

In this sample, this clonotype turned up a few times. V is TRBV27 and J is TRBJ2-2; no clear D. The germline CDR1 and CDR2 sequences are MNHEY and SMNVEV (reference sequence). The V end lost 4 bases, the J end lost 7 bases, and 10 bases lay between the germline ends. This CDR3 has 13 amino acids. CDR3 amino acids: CASSYQTGGELFF. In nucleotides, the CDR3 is TGTGCCAGCAGTTACCAGACCGGCGGGGAGCTGTTTTTT.

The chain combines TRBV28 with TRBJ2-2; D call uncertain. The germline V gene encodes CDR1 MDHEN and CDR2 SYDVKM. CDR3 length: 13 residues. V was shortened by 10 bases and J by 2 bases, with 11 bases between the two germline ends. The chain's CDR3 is CANLDGNTGELFF. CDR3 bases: TGTGCCAACCTAGACGGAAACACCGGGGAGCTGTTTTTT.

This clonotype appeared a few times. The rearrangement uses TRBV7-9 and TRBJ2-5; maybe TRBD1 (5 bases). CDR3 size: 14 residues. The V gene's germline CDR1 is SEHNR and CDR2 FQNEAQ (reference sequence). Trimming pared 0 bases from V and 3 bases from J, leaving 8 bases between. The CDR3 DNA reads TGTGCCAGCAGCTTAGCGGTCAGGGAAGAGACCCAGTACTTC. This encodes CASSLAVREETQYF.

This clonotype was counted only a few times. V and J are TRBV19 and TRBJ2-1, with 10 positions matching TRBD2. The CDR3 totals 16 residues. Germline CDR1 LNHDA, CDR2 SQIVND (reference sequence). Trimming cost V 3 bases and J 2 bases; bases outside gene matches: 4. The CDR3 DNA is TGTGCCAGTAGTATCCCTAGCGGGAGTACCTACAATGAGCAGTTCTTC. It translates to CASSIPSGSTYNEQFF.